The present TCR beta chain was sequenced within a study of control samples from healthy donors and cancer patients. The method was immunoSEQ multiplex PCR; TCRdb's version includes in-frame clones alone and lacks a portion of them. Altogether around 70,000 clones are present, around 87% being singletons, with the ten largest covering about 2.2%. The germline V gene encodes CDR1 LNHDA and CDR2 SQIVND (reference sequence). There are 15 residues in the CDR3. V shed 3 bases and J 5 bases; nucleotides not matched to a gene: 7. Material for sequencing was PBMCs. This TCR was recovered from a woman aged 45-65 years with head and neck cancer. This chain uses TRBV19 with TRBJ2-7, with 10 nucleotides matching TRBD2. The CDR3, as DNA: TGTGCCAGTAGTATCGGAGCGGGGGGGCACGACGAGCAGTACTTC. Translated: CASSIGAGGHDEQYF. Complete variable domain (other parts from reference TRBV19 and TRBJ2-7): DGGITQSPKYLFRKEGQNVTLSCEQNLNHDAMYWYRQDPGQGLRLIYYSQIVNDFQKGDIAEGYSVSREKKESFPLTVTSAQKNPTAFYLCASSIGAGGHDEQYFGPGTRLTVT.